The 6 T cell receptor beta chains below were found in one sample sequenced in a study of blood T cell repertoires in COVID-19. Assay used: immunoSEQ multiplex PCR; TCRdb lists only in-frame clones, some missing. The sample has 200,000 or so clones, around 83% seen once; the top ten hold approximately 6.5%. The sample consisted of peripheral blood. These receptors were taken from a woman in her forties with acute or convalescent COVID-19.

V usage is TRBV18 and J usage is TRBJ1-1; 8 positions match TRBD1. The germline V gene has CDR1 KGHSH and CDR2 LQKENI. The CDR3 runs 16 residues. Trimming cost V 3 bases and J 0 bases; bases outside gene matches: 6. Written as DNA, the CDR3 is TGTGCCAGCTCACCGAGAACAGGGGGGATGAACACTGAAGCTTTCTTT. This gives the protein CASSPRTGGMNTEAFF.

This chain connects TRBV5-1 to TRBJ1-1, with a weak D call TRBD1 (5 bases). The CDR3 loop spans 16 amino acids. Germline CDR1 SGHRS, CDR2 YFSETQ. The V and J ends lost 0 bases and 4 bases respectively, with 16 bases between them. The CDR3 region is CASSLVPAGPTTEAFF. In nucleotides, the CDR3 is TGCGCCAGCAGCTTGGTACCGGCAGGGCCTACCACTGAAGCTTTCTTT.

The rearrangement joins TRBV4-1 to TRBJ1-6, with TRBD1 matching 7 bases. Looked up from germline, CDR1 is MGHRA and CDR2 is YSYEKL. The CDR3 runs to 16 residues. Germline trimming cut 2 bases from V and 8 bases from J; bases unmatched to any gene: 9. The CDR3: CASSQNPGQNHSPLHF. CDR3 coding DNA: TGCGCCAGCAGCCAAAACCCGGGACAGAATCATTCACCCCTCCACTTT.

The rearrangement links TRBV4-1 to TRBJ2-3, with D perhaps TRBD2 (6 bases). V shed 0 bases and J shed 1 base, with 14 bases lying between them. Germline values: CDR1 MGHRA, CDR2 YSYEKL. The CDR3 spans 17 residues. The CDR3 sequence is CASSQDRASERTDTQYF. The CDR3 nucleotides are TGCGCCAGCAGCCAAGATCGGGCTAGCGAACGCACAGATACGCAGTATTTT.

For the CDR3, the DNA is TGTGCCAGCAGCCAAGATCCCACTTACAATGAGCAGTTCTTC. This gives the protein CASSQDPTYNEQFF. The J gene is TRBJ2-1, the V gene TRBV3-1 (or the pseudogene TRBV3-2); unclear D gene. The ends were cut back, 0 bases at V and 4 bases at J, with 7 bases in the middle. The CDR3 is made up of 14 amino acids. Germline CDR1 is LGHDT and CDR2 is YNNKEL (reference sequence).

This sequence joins TRBV2 and TRBJ2-1; 7 bases agree with TRBD2. Looked up from germline, CDR1 is SNHLY and CDR2 is FYNNEI. V trimming: 7 bases; J trimming: 5 bases; junction bases outside the gene matches: 17. The CDR3 is 17 amino acids. CDR3 amino acids: CASIVARGGSSNNEQFF. Here the CDR3 DNA reads TGTGCCAGCATTGTCGCCCGGGGAGGGTCAAGCAACAATGAGCAGTTCTTC. The full variable domain, in which reference TRBV2 and TRBJ2-1 provide the parts outside the CDR3, is EPEVTQTPSHQVTQMGQEVILRCVPISNHLYFYWYRQILGQKVEFLVSFYNNEISEKSEIFDDQFSVERPDGSNFTLKIRSTKLEDSAMYFCASIVARGGSSNNEQFFGPGTRLTVL.